Presented here are 26 T cell receptor beta chains from one specimen sequenced in a study of shared T cell receptors in the human thymus. Measured with immunoSEQ multiplex PCR; TCRdb has only the in-frame clones, and not every one. The top ten clones hold 0.01% of a sample with some 720,000 clones, roughly 90% of them seen once. These data also formed part of another study, on human thymus T cells.

Input material: thymocytes. These TCRs come from a boy younger than two with a congenital heart defect.

V is TRBV30 and J is TRBJ1-1; 7 bases are a match to TRBD1. The CDR3 is 12 residues long. Germline V gene lookup returns CDR1 GTSNPN and CDR2 SVGIG (reference sequence). V lost 4 bases and J lost 8; bases outside the gene matches: 7. CDR3 bases: TGTGCCTGGAACTCAACAGGGGCGGAAGCTTTCTTT. Protein: CAWNSTGAEAFF.

This rearrangement joins TRBV19 to TRBJ2-2; maybe TRBD2 (6 bases). CDR1 is LNHDA and CDR2 is SQIVND in the germline V gene (reference sequence). This CDR3 region has 17 residues. V shed 4 bases and J shed 4 bases, with 19 bases lying between them. The CDR3 loop is CASSKPGRGESTGELFF. The DNA of the CDR3 is TGTGCCAGTAGTAAACCCGGGCGGGGTGAGAGCACCGGGGAGCTGTTTTTT.

V is TRBV27 and J is TRBJ1-1; 10 bases are a match to TRBD1. V was pared by 5 bases and J by 4 bases, with 7 bases of the junction left unmatched. The CDR3 is made up of 15 amino acids. From germline, CDR1 is MNHEY and CDR2 SMNVEV (reference sequence). CDR3: CASSADGTGVTEAFF. DNA of the CDR3: TGTGCCAGCAGTGCCGATGGGACAGGGGTCACTGAAGCTTTCTTT.

The chain employs TRBV6-1 and TRBJ1-5; D is possibly TRBD1 (6 bases). The V gene lost 5 bases and the J gene lost 2 bases, with 13 bases spanning the gap. Germline lookup yields CDR1 MNHNS and CDR2 SASEGT. There are 15 residues in the CDR3. The CDR3 nucleotides are TGTGCCAGCAGTCGGGACATCCAGGGCAATCAGCCCCAGCATTTT. It specifies CASSRDIQGNQPQHF.

A single count supports this clone. The gene calls are TRBV13 and TRBJ2-2, with TRBD2 identical over 8 bases. This CDR3 has 17 amino acids. Trimming took 0 bases from V and 7 from J; bases not matched to a gene: 10. Germline CDR1 and CDR2: PRHDT and FYEKMQ (reference sequence). The CDR3 bases are TGTGCCAGCAGCTTAGGAGCCCAGCGGGAGAGGAACGGGGAGCTGTTTTTT. Its protein is CASSLGAQRERNGELFF.

The chain couples TRBV30 to TRBJ1-5; D gene uncertain. The germline V and J ends were trimmed by 0 bases and 0 bases, with 12 bases remaining between them. CDR3 length equals 16 residues. The germline gives CDR1 GTSNPN, CDR2 SVGIG (reference sequence). The CDR3 DNA reads TGTGCCTGGAGTGTTGAGAAGAGACATAGCAATCAGCCCCAGCATTTT. Amino acid sequence: CAWSVEKRHSNQPQHF.

This chain connects TRBV5-1 to TRBJ2-1; 7 bases align to TRBD2. Germline values: CDR1 SGHRS, CDR2 YFSETQ. The CDR3 is made up of 15 amino acids. V was clipped by 4 bases and J by 4 bases; unmatched bases: 8. CDR3 DNA sequence: TGCGCCAGCAGCAGGCTAGCGGATTCATACAATGAGCAGTTCTTC. It yields the protein CASSRLADSYNEQFF.

The chain employs TRBV5-1 and TRBJ2-7; the match to TRBD1 covers 10 bases. V lost 3 bases, J lost 3 bases, and 12 bases stayed unmatched. Germline CDR1 is SGHRS and CDR2 is YFSETQ. The CDR3 totals 17 residues. This chain's CDR3 is CASSSPLRDRGIYEQYF. CDR3 DNA: TGCGCCAGCAGCTCCCCCCTCCGGGACAGGGGAATCTACGAGCAGTACTTC. Filled out from reference TRBV5-1 and TRBJ2-7, the complete variable domain reads KAGVTQTPRYLIKTRGQQVTLSCSPISGHRSVSWYQQTPGQGLQFLFEYFSETQRNKGNFPGRFSGRQFSNSRSEMNVSTLELGDSALYLCASSSPLRDRGIYEQYFGPGTRLTVT.

The chain is built from TRBV4-3 and TRBJ2-3, with D perhaps TRBD2 (5 bases). Germline CDR1 LGHNA, CDR2 YSLEER. The CDR3 is 17 residues long. Trimming shortened V by 0 bases and J by 0 bases, and 13 bases separated the two germline ends. The CDR3 sequence: CASSQDADYRSTDTQYF. The CDR3 DNA follows: TGCGCCAGCAGCCAAGATGCCGACTACCGAAGCACAGATACGCAGTATTTT.

This clone was observed a single time. V is TRBV10-3 and J is TRBJ2-3, with 7 bases aligning to TRBD2. V lost 10 bases and J lost 12; bases outside the gene matches: 13. This CDR3 has 12 amino acids. Germline CDR1 is ENHRY and CDR2 is SYGVKD. The CDR3 region is CATGGRGVPQYF. The DNA of the CDR3 is TGTGCCACCGGCGGGAGAGGAGTTCCCCAGTATTTT.

CDR3 in amino acids: CASIPSGRIQYF. CDR3 DNA: TGTGCCAGCATTCCAAGCGGGAGGATCCAGTATTTT. The rearrangement links TRBV5-8 to TRBJ2-3, with 9 bases matching TRBD2. CDR3 length: 12 residues. Germline values: CDR1 SGHTS, CDR2 YDEGEE. Trimming took 6 bases from V and 12 from J; bases not matched to a gene: 8.

The genes are TRBV5-6 and TRBJ2-3, with TRBD2 identical over 8 bases. Unmatched junction bases numbered 11, after V lost 4 bases and J lost 7 bases. Germline loops: CDR1 SGHDT, CDR2 YYEEEE. The CDR3 sequence is 15 residues long. In DNA form, the CDR3 reads TGTGCCAGCAGCACCGGGAGGGCCGAGAGATATACGCAGTATTTT. Its protein is CASSTGRAERYTQYF.

This chain uses TRBV15 with TRBJ2-7; D is undetermined. This CDR3 is built from 12 residues. Trimming pared 5 bases from V and 6 bases from J, leaving 11 bases between. Germline CDR1 is LNHNV and CDR2 is YYDKDF (reference sequence). The CDR3 is CATSPRVGEQYF. The DNA of the CDR3 is TGTGCCACCAGCCCTCGAGTCGGCGAGCAGTACTTC.

The V call is TRBV30, the J call TRBJ2-5; maybe TRBD2 (7 bases). Matching the DNA end better, TRBJ2-7 makes the J call doubtful. This CDR3 contains 19 residues. Germline CDR1 GTSNPN, CDR2 SVGIG (reference sequence). The CDR3 is CAWSVRGRGLPTTSYEQYF. DNA of the CDR3: TGTGCCTGGAGTGTACGGGGGAGGGGGTTGCCTACGACCTCCTACGAGCAGTACTTC.

The rearrangement joins TRBV7-2 to TRBJ2-2; D unclear. Germline V gives CDR1 SGHTA, CDR2 FQGNSA. This CDR3 is built from 15 residues. Trimming stripped 4 bases from V and 1 base from J, with 10 bases between. This CDR3 reads CASSSRCGNTGELFF. The CDR3 DNA is TGTGCCAGCAGCTCAAGGTGCGGGAACACCGGGGAGCTGTTTTTT.

This clone was observed a single time. This chain joins TRBV4-2 and TRBJ2-7, with 8 bases matching TRBD2. The CDR3 has 17 amino acids. The V gene's germline CDR1 is LGHNA and CDR2 YNFKEQ. J lost 0 bases, V lost 1 base, and 8 bases had no gene match. CDR3 in amino acids: CASSQGGVGTSSYEQYF. For the CDR3, the DNA is TGTGCCAGCAGCCAAGGGGGGGTGGGGACTAGCTCCTACGAGCAGTACTTC.

As regards this clone: Since no conserved phenylalanine or tryptophan closes the CDR3, a read error is the likely cause. The limits of the CDR3 on the DNA are not certain, so only TCRdb's listed CDR3 is given. The V gene is TRBV20-1, the J gene TRBJ2-7; the table's D call of TRBD2 was not tested on the DNA. The CDR3 has 9 amino acids, counting both end residues. Germline-derived CDR1 and CDR2 are DFQATT and SNEGSKA (reference sequence). This CDR3 reads CSARGDSGT.

In its sample, this clone was seen a few times. This rearrangement joins TRBV5-4 to TRBJ2-7, with TRBD1 identical over 8 bases. From germline, CDR1 is SGHNT and CDR2 YYREEE (reference sequence). The CDR3 loop spans 12 amino acids. Trimming cost V 4 bases and J 12 bases; bases outside gene matches: 9. The CDR3 here is CASSPGQGEMYF. Here the CDR3 DNA reads TGTGCCAGCAGCCCAGGACAGGGTGAAATGTACTTC. Together with reference TRBV5-4 and TRBJ2-7, the CDR3 gives the full variable domain: ETGVTQSPTHLIKTRGQQVTLRCSSQSGHNTVSWYQQALGQGPQFIFQYYREEENGRGNFPPRFSGLQFPNYSSELNVNALELDDSALYLCASSPGQGEMYFGPGTRLTVT.

A word on this clone: Other DNA sequences in the sample encode the same CDR3. V and J are TRBV14 and TRBJ2-7, with 13 bases lining up with TRBD2. With V trimmed by 1 base and J by 2 bases, 2 bases remained unmatched. This CDR3 comprises 16 residues. Germline CDR1 and CDR2: SGHDN and FVKESK. The CDR3 spells CASSQGLAGGPYEQYF. CDR3 DNA sequence: TGTGCCAGCAGCCAAGGACTAGCGGGAGGCCCCTACGAGCAGTACTTC.

This clone has more than one count but fewer than ten. The chain recombines TRBV4-3 with TRBJ1-2; 8 bases agree with TRBD1. This CDR3 is 14 amino acids long. CDR1 LGHNA and CDR2 YSLEER come from the germline V gene. With 5 bases clipped from V and 0 bases from J, the junction kept 2 bases outside the gene matches. In nucleotides, the CDR3 is TGCGCCAGCAGCTACAGGGGGGCTAACTATGGCTACACCTTC. Translation gives CASSYRGANYGYTF.

This clone has a handful of counts. The genes are TRBV6-5 and TRBJ1-1; 7 bases are shared with TRBD1. The germline V gene has CDR1 MNHEY and CDR2 SVGAGI. The V gene end was trimmed by 2 bases and the J gene end by 4 bases; junction bases not matched to a gene: 10. The CDR3 has 16 residues. The CDR3 DNA is TGTGCCAGCAGTTACAGTAGGCAGGGGGTGGGCACTGAAGCTTTCTTT. Protein sequence: CASSYSRQGVGTEAFF.

Regarding this clone: The identical CDR3 is also encoded by other nucleotide sequences in the sample. The chain uses TRBV6-5 and TRBJ2-7; TRBD1 agrees at 8 bases. This CDR3 is built from 15 residues. The germline gives CDR1 MNHEY, CDR2 SVGAGI. Trimming took 0 bases from V and 2 from J; bases not matched to a gene: 3. CDR3 bases: TGTGCCAGCAGTTACTCCGCAGGGGGCCCCTACGAGCAGTACTTC. This encodes CASSYSAGGPYEQYF.

The chain recombines TRBV30 with TRBJ1-2, with a possible D match to TRBD1 (5 bases). CDR1 and CDR2 from the germline V gene are GTSNPN and SVGIG (reference sequence). The CDR3 length is 14 residues. V was trimmed by 5 bases and J by 3 bases, leaving 16 bases between them. CDR3 DNA: TGTGCCTGGGAGTCGCGGGCGGGGGACTATGGCTACACCTTC. Its protein product is CAWESRAGDYGYTF.

The chain couples TRBV7-2 to TRBJ2-3; 10 bases map to TRBD1. Germline V gene lookup returns CDR1 SGHTA and CDR2 FQGNSA. J gave up 1 base and V 3 bases, and 7 bases lay outside the gene matches. The CDR3 is 17 residues long. CDR3 sequence: CASSFLLGQGGTDTQYF. The CDR3 nucleotides read TGTGCCAGCAGCTTTTTATTAGGACAGGGGGGCACAGATACGCAGTATTTT.

The J gene is TRBJ2-3, the V gene TRBV7-8; D is perhaps TRBD2 (6 bases). This CDR3 region has 15 residues. In germline, CDR1 is SGHVS, CDR2 FQNEAQ. Trimming took 6 bases from V and 10 from J, leaving 23 bases between them. The CDR3 loop reads CASRPTGTPDRAQYF. DNA for the CDR3: TGTGCCAGCAGGCCTACCGGGACTCCCGATCGGGCGCAGTATTTT.

A few counts support this clone. The chain links TRBV7-8 to TRBJ2-4; 7 bases fit TRBD2. The V and J ends lost 1 base and 5 bases, in that order; junction bases with no gene match: 5. From germline, CDR1 is SGHVS and CDR2 FQNEAQ. The length of the CDR3 is 15 residues. Here the CDR3 DNA reads TGTGCCAGCAGCTTAGGGGGGAGGGGTGAAAACATTCAGTACTTC. It codes for CASSLGGRGENIQYF. Supplemented by reference TRBV7-8 and TRBJ2-4, the full variable domain reads GAGVSQSPRYKVAKRGQDVALRCDPISGHVSLFWYQQALGQGPEFLTYFQNEAQLDKSGLPSDRFFAERPEGSVSTLKIQRTQQEDSAVYLCASSLGGRGENIQYFGAGTRLSVL.